Many counts were recorded for the clone carrying this T cell receptor beta chain. These data belong to a study of Graves' ophthalmopathy and Graves' hyperthyroidism. Germline V gene lookup returns CDR1 SGHTA and CDR2 FQGTGA. V was trimmed by 5 bases and J by 6 bases, leaving 17 bases between them. CDR3 length equals 14 residues. CDR3 regions of TCR beta were amplified from RNA transcripts. Investigators did first-round RT-PCR with HTBI primers, then second-round multiplex PCR. TCRdb reprocessed the multiplex PCR reads via MiXCR and lists one record per CDR3 protein. The sample lists 500,000 to 700,000 distinct CDR3 sequences, 20% to 25% occurring once.

The origin of this receptor is a woman in her late teens or twenties with stable Graves' hyperthyroidism. Some clones in this sample may be carry-over from other donors' samples. Sequencing was done on a sample of peripheral blood. This sequence joins TRBV7-3 and TRBJ2-7; D possibly uses TRBD1 or TRBD2 (5 bases each). The CDR3 sequence: CASSPNGGPGEQYF. The CDR3, as DNA: TGTGCCAGCAGCCCCAATGGGGGACCGGGCGAGCAGTACTTC.